This TCR beta chain was sequenced for a study of CD8+CD57+ T cells in acquired aplastic anemia. Study overall: Healthy CD8+ samples averaged roughly 12 million reads.

Study results and caveats: Comparison of patients with controls identified almost 30 shared CD8+ CDR3 sequences. Patients versus controls showed no significant CD8+ Simpson's diversity difference.

Genomic DNA templated the TCR beta VDJ and CDR3 profiling. TCRdb re-derived calls from the reads in MiXCR, one entry per CDR3 protein. The sample has fewer than 100,000 distinct CDR3 sequences; more than 40% are singletons. As to this clonotype: Its specificity is not known.

The sequence came from a human donor in good health, serving as a control. Material: sorted CD4+, CD8+, or CD8+CD57+ T cells (not recorded which) from PBMCs.

The CDR3 region is CASSFGSPSYEQYF. CDR3 sequence (DNA): TGTGCCAGCAGTTTCGGCTCACCTTCCTACGAGCAGTACTTC. The V and J genes are TRBV7-6 and TRBJ2-7; D gene unclear. Deletions cut 6 bases from V and 1 base from J, with 13 bases between. Looked up from germline, CDR1 is SGHVS and CDR2 is FNYEAQ. This CDR3 has 14 amino acids.